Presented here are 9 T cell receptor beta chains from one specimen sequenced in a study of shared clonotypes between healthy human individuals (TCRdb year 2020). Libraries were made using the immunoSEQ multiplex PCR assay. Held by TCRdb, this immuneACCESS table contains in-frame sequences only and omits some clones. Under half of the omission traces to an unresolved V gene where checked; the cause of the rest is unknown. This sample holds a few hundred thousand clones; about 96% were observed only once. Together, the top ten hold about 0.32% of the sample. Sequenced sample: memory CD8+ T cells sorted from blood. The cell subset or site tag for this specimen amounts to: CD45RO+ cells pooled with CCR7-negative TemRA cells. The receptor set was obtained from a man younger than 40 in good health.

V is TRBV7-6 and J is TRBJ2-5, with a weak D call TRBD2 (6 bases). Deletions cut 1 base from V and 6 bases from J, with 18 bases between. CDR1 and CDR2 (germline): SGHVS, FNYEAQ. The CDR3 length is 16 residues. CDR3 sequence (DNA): TGTGCCAGCAGCTTAGGGGGGAGGACCTCGTCGAAGACCCAGTACTTC. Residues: CASSLGGRTSSKTQYF. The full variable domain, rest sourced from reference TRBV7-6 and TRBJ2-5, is GAGVSQSPRYKVTKRGQDVALRCDPISGHVSLYWYRQALGQGPEFLTYFNYEAQQDKSGLPNDRFSAERPEGSISTLTIQRTEQRDSAMYRCASSLGGRTSSKTQYFGPGTRLLVL.

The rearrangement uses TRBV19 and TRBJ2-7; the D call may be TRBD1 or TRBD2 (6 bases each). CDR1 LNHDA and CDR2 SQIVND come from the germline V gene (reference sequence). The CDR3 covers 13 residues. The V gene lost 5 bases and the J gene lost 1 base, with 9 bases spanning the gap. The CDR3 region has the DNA TGTGCCAGTAGTCAGGGGAGGTCCTACGAGCAGTACTTC. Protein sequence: CASSQGRSYEQYF.

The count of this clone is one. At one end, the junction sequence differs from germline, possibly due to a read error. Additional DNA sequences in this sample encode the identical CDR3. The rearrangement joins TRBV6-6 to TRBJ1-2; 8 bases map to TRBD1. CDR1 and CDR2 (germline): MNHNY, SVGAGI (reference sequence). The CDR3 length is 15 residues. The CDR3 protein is CASREGDRTNYGYTF. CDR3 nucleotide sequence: TGTGCCAGCAGGGAAGGGGACAGGACTAACTACGGCTACACCTTC.

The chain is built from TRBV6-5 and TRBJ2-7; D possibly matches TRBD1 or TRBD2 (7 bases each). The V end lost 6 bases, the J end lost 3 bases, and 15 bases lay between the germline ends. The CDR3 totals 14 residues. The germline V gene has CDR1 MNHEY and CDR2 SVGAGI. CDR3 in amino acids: CASSPGRGGYEQYF. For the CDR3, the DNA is TGTGCCAGCAGCCCAGGCAGGGGGGGCTACGAGCAGTACTTC.

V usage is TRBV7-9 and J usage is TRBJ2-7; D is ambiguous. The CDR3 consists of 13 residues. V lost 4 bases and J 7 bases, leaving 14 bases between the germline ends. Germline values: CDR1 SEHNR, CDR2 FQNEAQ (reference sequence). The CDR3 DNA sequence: TGTGCCAGCAGCTCTACCCGGTCGTGGGAGCAGTACTTC. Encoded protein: CASSSTRSWEQYF. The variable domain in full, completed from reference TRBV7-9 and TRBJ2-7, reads DTGVSQNPRHKITKRGQNVTFRCDPISEHNRLYWYRQTLGQGPEFLTYFQNEAQLEKSRLLSDRFSAERPKGSFSTLEIQRTEQGDSAMYLCASSSTRSWEQYFGPGTRLTVT.

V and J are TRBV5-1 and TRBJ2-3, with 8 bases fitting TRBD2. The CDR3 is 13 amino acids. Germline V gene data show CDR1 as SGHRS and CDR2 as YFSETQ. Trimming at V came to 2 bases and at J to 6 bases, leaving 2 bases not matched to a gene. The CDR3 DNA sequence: TGCGCCAGCAGCTTAAGCGGGAGCGATACGCAGTATTTT. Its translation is CASSLSGSDTQYF.

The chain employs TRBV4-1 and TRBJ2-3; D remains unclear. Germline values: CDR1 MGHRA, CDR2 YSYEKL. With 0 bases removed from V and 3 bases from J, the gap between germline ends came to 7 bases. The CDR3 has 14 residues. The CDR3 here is CASSQEHKTDTQYF. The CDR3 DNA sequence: TGCGCCAGCAGCCAAGAGCACAAGACAGATACGCAGTATTTT.

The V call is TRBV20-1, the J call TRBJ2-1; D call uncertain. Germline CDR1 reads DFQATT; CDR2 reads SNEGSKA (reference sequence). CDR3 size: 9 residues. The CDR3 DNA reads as TGCAGGATAGACGATGAGCAGTTCTTC. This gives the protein CRIDDEQFF.

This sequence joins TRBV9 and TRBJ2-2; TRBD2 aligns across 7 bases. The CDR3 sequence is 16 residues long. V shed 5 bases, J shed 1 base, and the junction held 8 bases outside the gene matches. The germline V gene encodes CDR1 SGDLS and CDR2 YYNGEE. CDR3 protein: CASRPGGRLNTGELFF. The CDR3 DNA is TGTGCCAGCAGACCGGGGGGACGGCTGAACACCGGGGAGCTGTTTTTT.